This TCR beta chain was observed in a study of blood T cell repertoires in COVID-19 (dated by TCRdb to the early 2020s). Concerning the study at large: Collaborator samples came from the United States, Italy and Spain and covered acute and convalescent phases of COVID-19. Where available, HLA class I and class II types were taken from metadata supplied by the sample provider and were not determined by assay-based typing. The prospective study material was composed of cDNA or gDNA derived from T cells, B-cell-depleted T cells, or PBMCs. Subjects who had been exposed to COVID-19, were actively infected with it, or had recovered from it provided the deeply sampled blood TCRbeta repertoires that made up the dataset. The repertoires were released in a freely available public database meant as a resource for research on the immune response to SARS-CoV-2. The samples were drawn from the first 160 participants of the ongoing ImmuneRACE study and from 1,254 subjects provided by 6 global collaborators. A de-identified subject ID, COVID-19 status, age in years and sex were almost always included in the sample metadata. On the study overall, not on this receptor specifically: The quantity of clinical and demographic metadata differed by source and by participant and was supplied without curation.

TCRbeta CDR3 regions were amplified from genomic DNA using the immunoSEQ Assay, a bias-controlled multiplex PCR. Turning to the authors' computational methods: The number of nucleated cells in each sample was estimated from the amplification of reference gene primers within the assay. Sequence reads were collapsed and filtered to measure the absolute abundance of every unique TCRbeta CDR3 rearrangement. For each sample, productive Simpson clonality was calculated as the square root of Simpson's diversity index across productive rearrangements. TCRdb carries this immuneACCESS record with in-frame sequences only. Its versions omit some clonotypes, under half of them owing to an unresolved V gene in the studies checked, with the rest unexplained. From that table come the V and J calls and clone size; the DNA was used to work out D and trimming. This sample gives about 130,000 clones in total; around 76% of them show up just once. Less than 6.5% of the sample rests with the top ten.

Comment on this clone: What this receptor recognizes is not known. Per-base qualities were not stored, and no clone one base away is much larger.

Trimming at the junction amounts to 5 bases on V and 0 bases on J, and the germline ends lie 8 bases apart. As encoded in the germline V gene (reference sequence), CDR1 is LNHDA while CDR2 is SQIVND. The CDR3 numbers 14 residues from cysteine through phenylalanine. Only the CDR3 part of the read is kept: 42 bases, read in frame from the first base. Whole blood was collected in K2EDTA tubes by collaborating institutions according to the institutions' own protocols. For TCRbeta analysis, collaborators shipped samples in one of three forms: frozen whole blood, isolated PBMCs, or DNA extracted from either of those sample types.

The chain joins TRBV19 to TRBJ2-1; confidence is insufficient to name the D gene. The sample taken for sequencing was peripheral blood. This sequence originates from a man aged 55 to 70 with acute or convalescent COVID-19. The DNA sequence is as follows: TGTGCCAGTAGTGCCTACGGCTCCTACAATGAGCAGTTCTTC. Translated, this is CASSAYGSYNEQFF. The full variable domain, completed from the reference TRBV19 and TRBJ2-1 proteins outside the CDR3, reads DGGITQSPKYLFRKEGQNVTLSCEQNLNHDAMYWYRQDPGQGLRLIYYSQIVNDFQKGDIAEGYSVSREKKESFPLTVTSAQKNPTAFYLCASSAYGSYNEQFFGPGTRLTVL.